This TCR beta chain is drawn from a study of long-term antiretroviral therapy in people with HIV. The sample holds a few counts of this clone. This CDR3 is built from 14 residues. Trimming stripped 6 bases from V and 0 bases from J, with 9 bases between. The germline CDR1 and CDR2 sequences are MNHNS and SASEGT. Researchers report immunoSEQ v3.0 was run at survey level. Data came from immunoSEQ multiplex PCR; TCRdb stores just in-frame clones and leaves some out. The sample has 30,000 to 35,000 clones; 65% to 75% are singletons. The chain has TRBV6-1 and TRBJ1-5, with D uncertain. The TCR sequence derives from a man between 45 and 60 years old with HIV. The sequencing here drew on unsorted PBMCs, taken 3 years after starting antiretroviral therapy. The DNA of the CDR3 is TGTGCCAGCAGCACCTTTTATAGCAATCAGCCCCAGCATTTT. Amino acid sequence: CASSTFYSNQPQHF.